This is a list of T cell receptor beta chains from one sample in a study of blood T cell repertoires in COVID-19. Profiling relied on immunoSEQ multiplex PCR, and the TCRdb table lists in-frame clones only, not all of them. Found here are 95,000 to 150,000 clones, 88% of them singletons; the top ten hold more than 1.5%. The sequenced sample was peripheral blood. These receptors came from a human donor in a cohort sampled during active COVID-19. Each CDR3 is given without its conserved first and last residue. Where a row states a size, it is once, few, many or the class of an expanded clone; other rows omit it.

j_call: TRBJ2-2
clone_size: .
v_call: TRBV7-6
cdr3_aa: ASSWRGQYTGELF

j_call: TRBJ2-7
clone_size: once
v_call: TRBV27
cdr3_aa: ASRGTGETNSYEQY

j_call: TRBJ1-1
clone_size: .
v_call: TRBV7-9
cdr3_aa: ASSPVSGAEAF

j_call: TRBJ1-3
clone_size: .
v_call: TRBV2
cdr3_aa: ASSTGTGNSGNTIY

j_call: TRBJ1-6
clone_size: .
v_call: TRBV27
cdr3_aa: ASSPNRGAPLH

j_call: TRBJ1-2
clone_size: once
v_call: TRBV4-1
cdr3_aa: ASSQPTGVNYGYT

j_call: TRBJ2-1
clone_size: .
v_call: TRBV28
cdr3_aa: ASSPRTSYNEQF

j_call: TRBJ2-2
clone_size: .
v_call: TRBV11-3
cdr3_aa: ASSRGPGELF

j_call: TRBJ1-2
clone_size: .
v_call: TRBV28
cdr3_aa: ANQDLYGYT

j_call: TRBJ1-2
clone_size: .
v_call: TRBV3-1/TRBV3-2
cdr3_aa: ASSEGQRNYGYT

j_call: TRBJ1-1
clone_size: .
v_call: TRBV19
cdr3_aa: ASTWGREGTEAF

j_call: TRBJ2-7
clone_size: .
v_call: TRBV3-1/TRBV3-2
cdr3_aa: ASSQRLAGASSYEQY

j_call: TRBJ1-5
clone_size: .
v_call: TRBV10-3
cdr3_aa: AISESNSPNQPQH

j_call: TRBJ1-6
clone_size: .
v_call: TRBV19
cdr3_aa: ASSMMGGYSPLH

j_call: TRBJ1-1
clone_size: .
v_call: TRBV7-8
cdr3_aa: ASSSVGGNENTEAF

j_call: TRBJ1-2
clone_size: .
v_call: TRBV9
cdr3_aa: ASSVGRQGNNYGYT

j_call: TRBJ2-5
clone_size: .
v_call: TRBV9
cdr3_aa: ASSVLGGAETQY

j_call: TRBJ2-7
clone_size: .
v_call: TRBV24-1
cdr3_aa: ATSDARSSYEQY

j_call: TRBJ1-1
clone_size: .
v_call: TRBV5-1
cdr3_aa: ASSLGTGNTEAF

j_call: TRBJ1-5
clone_size: .
v_call: TRBV2
cdr3_aa: ASSESGYQPQH

j_call: TRBJ2-1
clone_size: .
v_call: TRBV11-1
cdr3_aa: ASSLTRSSSYNEQF

j_call: TRBJ1-4
clone_size: .
v_call: TRBV6-1
cdr3_aa: ASSEESRGLGEKLF

j_call: TRBJ2-1
clone_size: .
v_call: TRBV7-9
cdr3_aa: ASSLLVVSNEQF

j_call: TRBJ1-1
clone_size: .
v_call: TRBV4-2
cdr3_aa: ASSQDSGTVNTEAF